Below, 31 T cell receptor beta chains from the same sample are listed, as sequenced in a study of blood T cell repertoires in COVID-19. TCRdb's copy holds only in-frame clones and misses some; the assay was immunoSEQ multiplex PCR. The sample contains 42,000 or so clones, about 77% of which appear only once. Source material: peripheral blood. The receptors were gathered from an elderly man with acute or convalescent COVID-19.

Comments on this clone: One junction end disagrees with the germline gene, perhaps due to a read error. This sequence joins TRBV6-1 and TRBJ1-2; TRBD1 agrees at 7 bases. CDR3 length: 13 residues. The germline gives CDR1 MNHNS, CDR2 SASEGT. The CDR3 DNA reads as TGTGCCAGCAGTGAAATGGGCAGGGGGACTAGAATCTTC. Its protein is CASSEMGRGTRIF.

This clone appeared a few times. This rearrangement joins TRBV4-1 to TRBJ1-3, with D possibly being TRBD1 (6 bases). Germline CDR1 and CDR2: MGHRA and YSYEKL. V lost 1 base to trimming and J lost 4 bases, with 8 bases between them. The CDR3 has 14 residues. The CDR3 DNA follows: TGCGCCAGCAGCCAAGTTGACAGGGGAAACACCATATATTTT. It translates to CASSQVDRGNTIYF.

V usage is TRBV5-1 and J usage is TRBJ1-1; D unclear. Trimming stripped 3 bases from V and 1 base from J, with 10 bases between. The germline V gene encodes CDR1 SGHRS and CDR2 YFSETQ. CDR3 length equals 14 residues. This chain's CDR3 is CASSSEGPNTEAFF. Written as DNA, the CDR3 is TGCGCCAGCAGCTCGGAGGGCCCGAACACTGAAGCTTTCTTT. The full variable domain, with the rest looked up from reference TRBV5-1 and TRBJ1-1, is KAGVTQTPRYLIKTRGQQVTLSCSPISGHRSVSWYQQTPGQGLQFLFEYFSETQRNKGNFPGRFSGRQFSNSRSEMNVSTLELGDSALYLCASSSEGPNTEAFFGQGTRLTVV.

The rearrangement uses TRBV28 and TRBJ2-2, with 9 bases that match TRBD2. V trimming: 6 bases; J trimming: 6 bases; junction bases outside the gene matches: 11. The CDR3 totals 16 residues. CDR1 is MDHEN, CDR2 SYDVKM, per germline. The CDR3 reads CASRPNSGSLPGELFF. The CDR3 nucleotides are TGTGCCAGCAGACCGAATAGCGGGAGTCTTCCCGGGGAGCTGTTTTTT.

The rearrangement joins TRBV7-7 to TRBJ2-5; unclear D gene. The CDR3 extends over 14 amino acids. The V end was cut by 2 bases, the J end by 0 bases, with 7 bases between. Germline lookup yields CDR1 SSHAT and CDR2 FNYEAQ (reference sequence). The CDR3 loop is CASSLQKNQETQYF. The CDR3 DNA reads TGTGCCAGCAGCTTACAGAAAAACCAAGAGACCCAGTACTTC.

The rearrangement uses TRBV5-4 and TRBJ1-2; D possibly corresponds to TRBD1 (5 bases). Germline V gene data show CDR1 as SGHNT and CDR2 as YYREEE (reference sequence). There are 14 residues in the CDR3. V lost 4 bases and J lost 0, with 10 bases in between. In nucleotides, the CDR3 is TGTGCCAGCAGCCGCGACAGCTCTAACTATGGCTACACCTTC. This gives the protein CASSRDSSNYGYTF.

V is TRBV7-8 and J is TRBJ2-1; 7 nucleotides align to TRBD2. V lost 3 bases and J lost 10; bases outside the gene matches: 6. CDR1 is SGHVS and CDR2 is FQNEAQ in the germline V gene. The CDR3 runs 13 residues. The DNA for the CDR3 is TGTGCCAGCAGCTTGCCGGGACTACCAGAGCAGTTCTTC. Its translation is CASSLPGLPEQFF.

The chain couples TRBV12-3 or TRBV12-4 to TRBJ2-1, with 7 bases that match TRBD1. The CDR3 loop spans 13 amino acids. V was clipped by 8 bases and J by 9 bases; unmatched bases: 10. The CDR3 here is CASGRTGDLEQFF. The DNA for the CDR3 is TGTGCCAGCGGAAGGACAGGAGACCTTGAGCAGTTCTTC.

This sequence joins TRBV4-1 and TRBJ2-1; 11 nucleotides line up with TRBD2. Germline CDR1 MGHRA, CDR2 YSYEKL. The CDR3 is made up of 17 amino acids. The V segment lost 3 bases and the J segment 7 bases; nucleotides outside the gene matches: 11. CDR3 bases: TGCGCCAGCAGCCAGGATTATAGCGGGAGGGGAGCAAATGAGCAGTTCTTC. This gives the protein CASSQDYSGRGANEQFF.

J is TRBJ2-1 and V is TRBV2; D is perhaps TRBD2 (7 bases). CDR1 SNHLY and CDR2 FYNNEI come from the germline V gene. Trimming took off 7 bases at V and 8 bases at J, with 15 bases between the two ends. The CDR3 has 13 residues. In DNA form, the CDR3 reads TGTGCCAGCACCCAAAGGGGGGGGGATGAGCAGTTCTTC. This codes for CASTQRGGDEQFF.

V usage is TRBV27 and J usage is TRBJ2-1, with D possibly TRBD2 on 6 matching bases. This CDR3 region has 13 residues. Germline CDR1 and CDR2: MNHEY and SMNVEV (reference sequence). V lost 5 bases and J lost 3, with 8 bases in between. CDR3 in amino acids: CASSRENYNEQFF. The CDR3 nucleotides are TGTGCCAGCAGTCGGGAGAACTACAATGAGCAGTTCTTC.

The V call is TRBV6-6, the J call TRBJ1-2; D not resolved. This CDR3 is 13 amino acids long. Per germline, CDR1 MNHNY and CDR2 SVGAGI (reference sequence). V dropped 9 bases and J dropped 2 bases, with 13 bases sitting between them. In DNA, the CDR3 is TGTGCCAGTGGACTCAGCTCCAACTATGGCTACACCTTC. This translates into CASGLSSNYGYTF.

This chain joins TRBV9 and TRBJ1-4; TRBD1 aligns across 8 bases. CDR3 size: 15 residues. The trim removed 4 bases at V and 8 bases at J, leaving 10 bases unmatched. From germline, CDR1 is SGDLS and CDR2 YYNGEE. CDR3 nucleotide sequence: TGTGCCAGCAGCCCGCAGGGGGCCTCCGTCGAAAAACTGTTTTTT. Its translation: CASSPQGASVEKLFF.

The rearrangement links TRBV29-1 to TRBJ1-2; D not resolved. This CDR3 has 13 residues. Germline CDR1 is SQVTM and CDR2 is ANQGSEA. Trimming cost V 1 base and J 1 base, with 7 bases left between them. The CDR3 nucleotides read TGCAGCGTTGAAGTGCGTAATAACTATGGCTACACCTTC. Amino acids: CSVEVRNNYGYTF.

The chain uses TRBV27 and TRBJ1-5; weak D call: TRBD1 (5 bases). The CDR3 runs to 14 residues. V lost 4 bases and J 6 bases, leaving 13 bases between the germline ends. CDR1 MNHEY and CDR2 SMNVEV come from the germline V gene (reference sequence). The CDR3 DNA reads TGTGCCAGCAGTTCAAGGACATCCACTCAGCCCCAGCATTTT. Translated, it gives CASSSRTSTQPQHF.

The CDR3 sequence: CASTHRDRGWKQPQHF. CDR3 DNA sequence: TGTGCCAGTACGCACCGGGACAGGGGTTGGAAACAGCCCCAGCATTTT. The chain has TRBV19 and TRBJ1-5; 10 bases line up with TRBD1. The trim removed 7 bases at V and 7 bases at J, leaving 13 bases unmatched. From germline, CDR1 is LNHDA and CDR2 SQIVND (reference sequence). CDR3 length: 16 residues.

This chain joins TRBV7-3 and TRBJ2-1, with 8 bases that match TRBD1. Germline V CDR1 and CDR2: SGHTA, FQGTGA. Trimming cost V 5 bases and J 0 bases; bases outside gene matches: 3. There are 15 residues in the CDR3. CDR3 loop: CASSRQGSSYNEQFF. The CDR3 region has the DNA TGTGCCAGCAGCCGACAGGGGAGCTCCTACAATGAGCAGTTCTTC.

The CDR3 loop is CASSLSGAVYNEQFF. Written as DNA, the CDR3 is TGCGCCAGCAGCCTTAGTGGGGCCGTCTACAATGAGCAGTTCTTC. V is TRBV4-1 and J is TRBJ2-1; TRBD1 is a possible D gene (5 bases). Germline V gene data show CDR1 as MGHRA and CDR2 as YSYEKL. CDR3 length equals 15 residues. The V and J ends lost 4 bases and 3 bases respectively, with 13 bases between them.

The chain recombines TRBV15 with TRBJ2-7; the match to TRBD2 covers 9 bases. The CDR3 sequence is 14 residues long. Germline CDR1 is LNHNV and CDR2 is YYDKDF (reference sequence). The J segment lost 2 bases and the V segment lost 5 bases, leaving 4 bases of the junction unmatched. CDR3 in amino acids: CATSGTSSTYEQYF. The CDR3 nucleotides read TGTGCCACCAGCGGGACTAGCAGCACCTACGAGCAGTACTTC.

The table lists this clone with a few counts. The chain has TRBV6-6 and TRBJ2-2, with 10 bases that match TRBD2. The length of the CDR3 is 16 residues. V lost 6 bases and J lost 2; bases outside the gene matches: 6. CDR1 is MNHNY, CDR2 SVGAGI, per germline (reference sequence). Here the CDR3 DNA reads TGTGCCAGCAGGAATAGCGGGGGGTCTAACACCGGGGAGCTGTTTTTT. It specifies CASRNSGGSNTGELFF.

This clone was found many times. The chain links TRBV7-2 to TRBJ2-7, with 12 positions matching TRBD2. The trim removed 5 bases at V and 2 bases at J, leaving 4 bases unmatched. The CDR3 consists of 15 residues. Germline CDR1 and CDR2: SGHTA and FQGNSA. The CDR3 nucleotides read TGTGCCAGCAGCACCGCTAGCGGGAGGGCCTACGAGCAGTACTTC. Protein sequence: CASSTASGRAYEQYF.

The chain is built from TRBV15 and TRBJ2-3; 7 positions agree with TRBD1. Germline values: CDR1 LNHNV, CDR2 YYDKDF (reference sequence). This CDR3 has 14 amino acids. V gave up 2 bases and J gave up 5 bases; unmatched junction bases: 4. The CDR3 is CATSRRQGEDTQYF. CDR3 DNA: TGTGCCACCAGCAGACGGCAGGGGGAAGATACGCAGTATTTT.

The chain has TRBV25-1 and TRBJ1-2; 10 nucleotides align to TRBD1. The CDR3 extends over 15 amino acids. The germline V gene encodes CDR1 MGHDK and CDR2 SYGVNS. The V and J ends lost 5 bases and 2 bases, in that order; junction bases with no gene match: 5. CDR3 protein: CASSFPGQGNYGYTF. The CDR3 bases are TGTGCCAGCAGTTTCCCGGGACAGGGGAACTATGGCTACACCTTC.

This sequence joins TRBV4-1 and TRBJ2-5; D ambiguous. The CDR3 is 15 amino acids. Between the trimmed V and J ends, which lost 1 base and 7 bases, there was a span of 16 bases. Germline V gene lookup returns CDR1 MGHRA and CDR2 YSYEKL. The CDR3 is CASSQVVQYPGTQYF. In DNA form, the CDR3 reads TGCGCCAGCAGCCAAGTTGTTCAATACCCGGGGACCCAGTACTTC.

Concerning this clone itself: Since a much larger clone is just one base distant, this may be a read error. The chain couples TRBV11-3 to TRBJ2-1; TRBD2 agrees at 13 bases. Germline assignment: CDR1 SGHNT and CDR2 YENEEA. This CDR3 is 15 amino acids long. CDR3 protein: CASSSGLAGYNGQFF. CDR3 DNA: TGTGCCAGCAGCTCGGGACTAGCGGGGTACAATGGGCAGTTCTTC.

The J gene is TRBJ2-1, the V gene TRBV10-3; TRBD2 agrees at 11 bases. Germline V gives CDR1 ENHRY, CDR2 SYGVKD. This CDR3 is 16 amino acids long. J was trimmed by 8 bases and V by 4 bases; bases with no gene match: 10. Here the CDR3 DNA reads TGTGCCATCAGTGGGAAGAATAGCGGGAGGGAGGATGAGCAGTTCTTC. Translation: CAISGKNSGREDEQFF.

This clone has more than one count but fewer than ten. CDR3 residues: CASSPGGGSMGRNQPQHF. CDR3 DNA: TGCGCCAGCAGCCCAGGTGGGGGGTCCATGGGTAGGAATCAGCCCCAGCATTTT. This chain joins TRBV4-1 and TRBJ1-5; tentatively, D is TRBD1 (5 bases). The CDR3 runs 18 residues. Germline V gene data show CDR1 as MGHRA and CDR2 as YSYEKL. Trimming stripped 4 bases from V and 4 bases from J, with 23 bases between.

The chain employs TRBV2 and TRBJ1-5; 7 bases line up with TRBD1. V lost 6 bases to trimming and J lost 3 bases; unmatched junction nucleotides: 5. This CDR3 comprises 14 residues. CDR1 and CDR2 (germline): SNHLY, FYNNEI. The CDR3 here is CASRGTVSNQPQHF. Here the CDR3 DNA reads TGTGCCAGCAGAGGGACAGTTTCCAATCAGCCCCAGCATTTT.

This clone occurred once. Here the CDR3 reads CASRRQGPGGAFF. CDR3 bases: TGTGCCAGCAGGCGACAGGGGCCGGGTGGAGCTTTCTTT. V usage is TRBV27 and J usage is TRBJ1-1, with 8 bases identical to TRBD1. Germline V gene sequence: CDR1 MNHEY, CDR2 SMNVEV (reference sequence). V lost 6 bases to trimming and J lost 10 bases; unmatched junction nucleotides: 10. The CDR3 has 13 amino acids.

V gene TRBV7-9 combines with J gene TRBJ1-1; the match to TRBD1 covers 9 bases. The CDR3 consists of 16 residues. V gave up 5 bases and J gave up 0 bases; unmatched junction bases: 7. Germline V gives CDR1 SEHNR, CDR2 FQNEAQ (reference sequence). The CDR3 sequence: CASSTRGTGMNTEAFF. Here the CDR3 DNA reads TGTGCCAGCAGCACCCGAGGGACAGGGATGAACACTGAAGCTTTCTTT.

This chain links TRBV5-1 with TRBJ2-1, with 11 nucleotides matching TRBD2. V lost 4 bases to trimming and J lost 3 bases; unmatched junction nucleotides: 6. The germline V gene encodes CDR1 SGHRS and CDR2 YFSETQ. This CDR3 is built from 16 residues. CDR3 in amino acids: CASSALTSGSYNEQFF. CDR3 coding DNA: TGCGCCAGCAGCGCGTTAACTAGCGGGAGCTACAATGAGCAGTTCTTC.